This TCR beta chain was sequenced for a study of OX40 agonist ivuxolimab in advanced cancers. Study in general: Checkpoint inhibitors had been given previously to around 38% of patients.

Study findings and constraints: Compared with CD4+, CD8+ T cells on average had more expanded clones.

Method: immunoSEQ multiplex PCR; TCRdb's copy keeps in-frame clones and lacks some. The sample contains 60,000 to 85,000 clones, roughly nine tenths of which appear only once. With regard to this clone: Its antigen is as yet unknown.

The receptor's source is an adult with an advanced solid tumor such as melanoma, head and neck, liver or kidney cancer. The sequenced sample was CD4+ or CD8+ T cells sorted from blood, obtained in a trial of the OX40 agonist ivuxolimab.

CDR3 protein: CASSSVGGTEAFF. The DNA for the CDR3 is TGTGCCAGCAGTTCCGTGGGGGGCACTGAAGCTTTCTTT. The genes are TRBV27 and TRBJ1-1; a weak D match, TRBD1 (5 bases). V shed 4 bases and J shed 4 bases, with 10 bases lying between them. The CDR3 covers 13 residues. Germline V gene lookup returns CDR1 MNHEY and CDR2 SMNVEV (reference sequence).